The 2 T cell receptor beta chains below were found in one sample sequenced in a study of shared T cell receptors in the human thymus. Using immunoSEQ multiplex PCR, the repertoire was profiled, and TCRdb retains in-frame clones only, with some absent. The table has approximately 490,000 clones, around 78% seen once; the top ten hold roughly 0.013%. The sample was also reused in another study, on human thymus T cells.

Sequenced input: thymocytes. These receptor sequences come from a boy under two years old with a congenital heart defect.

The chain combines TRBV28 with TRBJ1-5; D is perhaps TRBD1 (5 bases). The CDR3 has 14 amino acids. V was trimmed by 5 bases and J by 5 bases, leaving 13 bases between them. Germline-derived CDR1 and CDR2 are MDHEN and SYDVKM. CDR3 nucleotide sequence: TGTGCCAGCAGTCCCCGGGCAGGGCATCAGCCCCAGCATTTT. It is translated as CASSPRAGHQPQHF.

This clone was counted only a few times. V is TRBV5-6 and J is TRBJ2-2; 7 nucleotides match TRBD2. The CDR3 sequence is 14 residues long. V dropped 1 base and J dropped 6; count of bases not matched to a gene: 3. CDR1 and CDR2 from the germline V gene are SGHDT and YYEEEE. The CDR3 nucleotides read TGTGCCAGCAGCTTGCGCCGGGAGGCCGGGGAGCTGTTTTTT. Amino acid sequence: CASSLRREAGELFF. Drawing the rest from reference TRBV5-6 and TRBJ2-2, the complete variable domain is DAGVTQSPTHLIKTRGQQVTLRCSPKSGHDTVSWYQQALGQGPQFIFQYYEEEERQRGNFPDRFSGHQFPNYSSELNVNALLLGDSALYLCASSLRREAGELFFGEGSRLTVL.